These 21 T cell receptor beta chains share one sample of origin, sequenced in a study of regulatory T cells in long-lasting Graves disease. Construction of the TCR beta libraries employed iRepertoire HTBI primers in conjunction with Arm-PCR of CDR3 regions. TCRdb passed the multiplex PCR reads through MiXCR, listing each CDR3 protein once. The table includes 400,000 to 450,000 distinct CDR3 sequences, about a quarter detected once. Time point defined: persistent/refractory GD, antithyroid drugs over 5 years with positive TRAb. RNA from PBMCs was the source of the TCR library. Specimen: peripheral blood mononuclear cells (PBMCs), collected when the disease was refractory, from a patient treated with antithyroid drugs. These receptors all come from a female donor with Graves disease.

Many counts were recorded for this clonotype. V usage is TRBV19 and J usage is TRBJ1-1; 7 bases are shared with TRBD1. Germline loops: CDR1 LNHDA, CDR2 SQIVND (reference sequence). V dropped 9 bases and J dropped 1; count of bases not matched to a gene: 8. The CDR3 length is 14 residues. The CDR3 DNA follows: TGTGCCAGCCAGAGGGGGCAAAGGAACACTGAAGCTTTCTTT. Its protein is CASQRGQRNTEAFF.

The chain employs TRBV20-1 and TRBJ2-7, with D unclear. V was clipped by 0 bases and J by 0 bases, with 6 bases between them. The CDR3 is 13 residues long. Germline V lookup: CDR1 DFQATT, CDR2 SNEGSKA (reference sequence). The CDR3 loop is CSARDGDSYEQYF. Written as DNA, the CDR3 is TGCAGTGCTAGAGATGGGGACTCCTACGAGCAGTACTTC.

V gene TRBV29-1 combines with J gene TRBJ1-4; possibly TRBD1 for D (5 bases). V was clipped by 5 bases and J by 8 bases, with 12 bases between them. Germline V gives CDR1 SQVTM, CDR2 ANQGSEA. The CDR3 has 12 amino acids. CDR3 coding DNA: TGCAGCGTTTTAGCAGGGAGGGAAAAACTGTTTTTT. This codes for CSVLAGREKLFF.

This clonotype has just a few counts. This chain connects TRBV12-3 or TRBV12-4 to TRBJ1-2; no firm D call. This CDR3 has 12 amino acids. The V gene lost 6 bases and the J gene lost 4 bases, with 9 bases spanning the gap. In DNA, the CDR3 is TGTGCCAGCAGCGGGATTCTCTATGGCTACACCTTC. This encodes CASSGILYGYTF.

V gene TRBV5-1 combines with J gene TRBJ1-5; D remains ambiguous. V dropped 0 bases and J dropped 6 bases, with 7 bases sitting between them. The germline V gene has CDR1 SGHRS and CDR2 YFSETQ. The CDR3 contains 13 residues. CDR3 sequence: CASSLDSSQPQHF. The CDR3 nucleotides are TGCGCCAGCAGCTTGGACAGCTCTCAGCCCCAGCATTTT.

The gene calls are TRBV5-1 and TRBJ1-4; no clear D gene. With 4 bases removed from V and 4 bases from J, the gap between germline ends came to 17 bases. There are 16 residues in the CDR3. Germline-derived CDR1 and CDR2 are SGHRS and YFSETQ. CDR3 loop: CASSRKTLELNEKLFF. For the CDR3, the DNA is TGCGCCAGCAGCAGAAAAACGCTGGAACTTAATGAAAAACTGTTTTTT.

This clonotype was picked up many times. V is TRBV2 and J is TRBJ2-2; 12 nucleotides agree with TRBD1. The CDR3 runs to 15 residues. In germline, CDR1 is SNHLY, CDR2 FYNNEI. The junction had 2 bases not matched to a gene; V was cut back by 5 bases and J by 4 bases. The CDR3 region has the DNA TGTGCCAGCAGTCGGGACAGGGGGCGCACCGGGGAGCTGTTTTTT. It yields the protein CASSRDRGRTGELFF.

The rearrangement links TRBV7-3 to TRBJ2-1; the D gene is possibly TRBD2 (5 bases). The CDR3 runs 14 residues. The germline gives CDR1 SGHTA, CDR2 FQGTGA. Trimming removed 6 bases from V and 8 bases from J, with 17 bases in between. The CDR3 is CASSSSTSTHEQFF. CDR3 sequence (DNA): TGTGCCAGCAGTTCTTCTACTAGTACCCATGAGCAGTTCTTC.

The chain couples TRBV20-1 to TRBJ2-1; 7 bases agree with TRBD1. Germline lookup yields CDR1 DFQATT and CDR2 SNEGSKA (reference sequence). This CDR3 comprises 14 residues. The V gene end was trimmed by 0 bases and the J gene end by 8 bases; junction bases not matched to a gene: 7. The chain's CDR3 is CSARDEGGLDEQFF. The CDR3 DNA is TGCAGTGCTAGAGATGAAGGGGGCCTGGATGAGCAGTTCTTC.

This clonotype was seen only a few times. The chain uses TRBV20-1 and TRBJ1-2, with 7 bases lining up with TRBD1. This CDR3 has 15 amino acids. V gave up 0 bases and J gave up 5 bases; unmatched junction bases: 9. Germline V CDR1 and CDR2: DFQATT, SNEGSKA (reference sequence). CDR3 DNA sequence: TGCAGTGCTAGAGATCCCCGACAGGGTGAATATGGCTACACCTTC. Amino acid sequence: CSARDPRQGEYGYTF.

This clonotype has ten or more counts. The V call is TRBV3-1, the J call TRBJ2-4; D may correspond to TRBD1 or TRBD2 (5 bases each). Germline CDR1 and CDR2: LGHDT and YNNKEL (reference sequence). This CDR3 has 15 residues. V was cut by 1 base and J by 1 base, with 8 bases left in between. The CDR3 nucleotides are TGTGCCAGCAGCCAAGCGGGACGGGCCAAAAACATTCAGTACTTC. Protein product: CASSQAGRAKNIQYF.

This clonotype was seen more than once but under ten times. The V gene is TRBV3-1, the J gene TRBJ2-7, with 7 bases fitting TRBD2. V was pared by 1 base and J by 2 bases, with 5 bases of the junction left unmatched. In germline, CDR1 is LGHDT, CDR2 YNNKEL (reference sequence). This CDR3 region has 15 residues. CDR3 protein: CASSQAGGRTYEQYF. CDR3 DNA sequence: TGTGCCAGCAGCCAAGCTGGCGGGAGAACCTACGAGCAGTACTTC.

This clonotype has a count of ten or more. The chain has TRBV20-1 and TRBJ1-3; tentatively, D is TRBD1 (5 bases). Germline CDR1 reads DFQATT; CDR2 reads SNEGSKA (reference sequence). The CDR3 has 18 residues. Trimming shortened V by 1 base and J by 0 bases, and 19 bases separated the two germline ends. The CDR3 reads CSARVRRDRDPSGNTIYF. Here the CDR3 DNA reads TGCAGTGCTAGAGTCCGGAGGGACCGCGATCCCTCTGGAAACACCATATATTTT.

Note on this clonotype: Given a much more abundant clone one base away, this may be a read error. The chain couples TRBV30 to TRBJ1-2; maybe TRBD1 (5 bases). The CDR3 covers 13 residues. Germline V gene data show CDR1 as GTSNPN and CDR2 as SVGIG (reference sequence). V lost 3 bases to trimming and J lost 12 bases, with 20 bases between them. The CDR3 sequence: CAWRRRGTLGDTF. DNA of the CDR3: TGTGCCTGGAGGAGACGGGGGACCCTCGGCGACACCTTC.

The table lists this clonotype with a count of one. The chain couples TRBV7-2 to TRBJ1-3; D is unclear. Trimming took off 3 bases at V and 0 bases at J, with 12 bases between the two ends. Germline CDR1 is SGHTA and CDR2 is FQGNSA. The CDR3 loop spans 16 amino acids. CDR3 region: CASSFQRANSGNTIYF. The CDR3 nucleotides read TGTGCCAGCAGCTTCCAAAGGGCCAACTCTGGAAACACCATATATTTT.

This clonotype was recorded at least ten times. The gene calls are TRBV15 and TRBJ2-7; D may correspond to TRBD1 or TRBD2 (5 bases each). The CDR3 spans 16 residues. Germline assignment: CDR1 LNHNV and CDR2 YYDKDF (reference sequence). The germline V and J ends were trimmed by 3 bases and 4 bases, with 19 bases remaining between them. CDR3 nucleotide sequence: TGTGCCACCAGCAGTAAGAGGGGCCCCCAGATGTACGAGCAGTACTTC. Translated, it gives CATSSKRGPQMYEQYF.

This clonotype was observed a few times. This rearrangement joins TRBV25-1 to TRBJ1-1; 8 bases line up with TRBD1. V gave up 2 bases and J gave up 4 bases; unmatched junction bases: 6. This CDR3 contains 15 residues. Germline V gene lookup returns CDR1 MGHDK and CDR2 SYGVNS. Written as DNA, the CDR3 is TGTGCCAGCAGTGAACCAGGGGGCGCTGGCACTGAAGCTTTCTTT. Translation: CASSEPGGAGTEAFF.

This clonotype showed up just a few times. V is TRBV20-1 and J is TRBJ2-3; D perhaps matches TRBD2 (5 bases). CDR1 is DFQATT, CDR2 SNEGSKA, per germline (reference sequence). This CDR3 comprises 13 residues. V was trimmed by 2 bases and J by 4 bases, leaving 10 bases between them. CDR3 DNA sequence: TGCAGTGCTAGACGGGATCCTCCAGATACGCAGTATTTT. Translation: CSARRDPPDTQYF.

This clonotype has just a few counts. The chain couples TRBV15 to TRBJ1-1; D uncertain. V lost 0 bases to trimming and J lost 5 bases, with 10 bases between them. The CDR3 runs to 14 residues. CDR1 is LNHNV, CDR2 YYDKDF, per germline (reference sequence). Here the CDR3 DNA reads TGTGCCACCAGCAGAGACTACGCTGGGACTGAAGCTTTCTTT. Protein sequence: CATSRDYAGTEAFF.

This chain links TRBV2 with TRBJ2-1, with 11 positions matching TRBD2. This CDR3 has 15 residues. Per the germline V gene, CDR1 is SNHLY and CDR2 is FYNNEI. V was clipped by 8 bases and J by 6 bases; unmatched bases: 9. The CDR3 nucleotides read TGTGCCAGCCAGAAGACTAGCGGGGCCCGCAATGAGCAGTTCTTC. This sequence encodes CASQKTSGARNEQFF.

There are many counts of this clonotype. The CDR3 DNA reads TGTGCCAGCAGCTTAGACAGTGGGAGGGCGGAGGAGACCCAGTACTTC. Translated: CASSLDSGRAEETQYF. This chain links TRBV7-2 with TRBJ2-5; 7 positions agree with TRBD2. The CDR3 is 16 amino acids. Looked up from germline, CDR1 is SGHTA and CDR2 is FQGNSA. With 1 base clipped from V and 5 bases from J, the junction kept 10 bases outside the gene matches.